One sample yielded the 23 T cell receptor beta chains listed below, sequenced in a study of shared T cell receptors in the human thymus. Clones were sequenced by immunoSEQ multiplex PCR, and TCRdb holds only the in-frame ones, with some missing. Here the sample spans about 500,000 clones, around three quarters being singletons. This sample was shared with a second study, whose subject was human thymus T cells.

Source material: thymocytes. These receptors all stem from a boy less than two years old with a congenital heart defect.

The chain carries TRBV7-9 and TRBJ1-3, with 7 bases lining up with TRBD1. The CDR3 spans 15 residues. Germline CDR1 reads SEHNR; CDR2 reads FQNEAQ (reference sequence). V was pared by 2 bases and J by 7 bases, with 8 bases of the junction left unmatched. DNA for the CDR3: TGTGCCAGCAGCTTACTCGGACAGGACGAGAACACCATATATTTT. Encoded protein: CASSLLGQDENTIYF.

This chain's CDR3 is CSVEGDTEAFF. CDR3 coding DNA: TGCAGCGTTGAAGGAGACACTGAAGCTTTCTTT. This chain connects TRBV29-1 to TRBJ1-1; D unresolved. This CDR3 comprises 11 residues. CDR1 is SQVTM, CDR2 ANQGSEA, per germline. V gave up 1 base and J gave up 3 bases, with 3 bases separating them.

The gene calls are TRBV5-6 and TRBJ1-5, with 7 bases that match TRBD1. Germline CDR1 is SGHDT and CDR2 is YYEEEE. V was clipped by 5 bases and J by 3 bases; unmatched bases: 8. The CDR3 has 15 residues. The CDR3 bases are TGTGCCAGCAGTTTGTACAGGGGCCCCAATCAGCCCCAGCATTTT. Its translation is CASSLYRGPNQPQHF.

The rearrangement uses TRBV7-6 and TRBJ2-5, with TRBD2 identical over 8 bases. The CDR3 contains 15 residues. V lost 3 bases to trimming and J lost 1 base; unmatched junction nucleotides: 4. Per germline, CDR1 SGHVS and CDR2 FNYEAQ. Written as DNA, the CDR3 is TGTGCCAGCAGCTTCCAGCGGGAGCCCCAAGAGACCCAGTACTTC. It is translated as CASSFQREPQETQYF.

This chain connects TRBV11-3 to TRBJ2-7; perhaps TRBD2 as D (6 bases). With 0 bases removed from V and 2 bases from J, the gap between germline ends came to 20 bases. Germline CDR1 SGHNT, CDR2 YENEEA. The CDR3 runs 18 residues. This CDR3 is CASSLEYNRDSGPYEQYF. The CDR3 DNA reads TGTGCCAGCAGCTTAGAGTACAACCGGGACTCGGGGCCCTACGAGCAGTACTTC.

For the CDR3, the DNA is TGTGCCAGCAGTGAATCTCGGGTGACAGGGGAAGATCAGCCCCAGCATTTT. Amino acid sequence: CASSESRVTGEDQPQHF. The genes are TRBV2 and TRBJ1-5, with 8 bases identical to TRBD1. The CDR3 is made up of 17 amino acids. Germline V gene sequence: CDR1 SNHLY, CDR2 FYNNEI. J was trimmed by 5 bases and V by 2 bases; bases with no gene match: 11.

This chain connects TRBV5-6 to TRBJ2-7; no clear D gene. This CDR3 is built from 15 residues. CDR1 and CDR2 from the germline V gene are SGHDT and YYEEEE. V lost 2 bases and J 2 bases, leaving 14 bases between the germline ends. In DNA form, the CDR3 reads TGTGCCAGCAGCTTTTTAGGTAGCCTCGCCTACGAGCAGTACTTC. Translation gives CASSFLGSLAYEQYF.

The J gene is TRBJ2-5, the V gene TRBV11-3, with 9 nucleotides matching TRBD2. CDR1 is SGHNT, CDR2 YENEEA, per germline. The trim removed 5 bases at V and 5 bases at J, leaving 9 bases unmatched. The CDR3 has 15 residues. The CDR3: CASSTLAGPGETQYF. CDR3 coding DNA: TGTGCCAGCAGCACCCTAGCGGGGCCTGGGGAGACCCAGTACTTC.

The chain carries TRBV29-1 and TRBJ2-7; tentatively, D is TRBD1 (6 bases). The V end was cut by 4 bases, the J end by 3 bases, with 13 bases between. Germline values: CDR1 SQVTM, CDR2 ANQGSEA. This CDR3 comprises 13 residues. CDR3 residues: CSVAGQPYYEQYF. For the CDR3, the DNA is TGCAGCGTTGCAGGACAGCCTTACTACGAGCAGTACTTC.

The rearrangement links TRBV20-1 to TRBJ2-5, with D maybe TRBD2 (5 bases). Germline V gene lookup returns CDR1 DFQATT and CDR2 SNEGSKA (reference sequence). CDR3 length equals 11 residues. Trimming pared 7 bases from V and 4 bases from J, leaving 10 bases between. In DNA, the CDR3 is TGCAGTGTAGAGGGCCCAGAGACCCAGTACTTC. Translation gives CSVEGPETQYF.

This clone has a handful of counts. This chain joins TRBV10-3 and TRBJ2-1; D is undetermined. CDR1 and CDR2 from the germline V gene are ENHRY and SYGVKD. The CDR3 has 14 residues. Trimming stripped 4 bases from V and 8 bases from J, with 15 bases between. The CDR3 DNA reads TGTGCCATCAGTGGGCACTCCGGAGTCCATGAGCAGTTCTTC. Its translation is CAISGHSGVHEQFF.

This sequence joins TRBV27 and TRBJ1-2, with TRBD1 matching over 8 bases. The CDR3 length is 17 residues. Germline V gene sequence: CDR1 MNHEY, CDR2 SMNVEV (reference sequence). J was trimmed by 1 base and V by 6 bases; bases with no gene match: 13. This chain's CDR3 is CASRVGGNRGINYGYTF. CDR3 DNA sequence: TGTGCCAGCAGAGTGGGTGGGAACAGGGGGATTAACTATGGCTACACCTTC.

The V and J genes are TRBV6-5 and TRBJ1-1; 8 positions agree with TRBD1. The CDR3 totals 14 residues. Germline V CDR1 and CDR2: MNHEY, SVGAGI. Trimming cost V 5 bases and J 4 bases; bases outside gene matches: 6. The CDR3 DNA reads as TGTGCCAGCAGTCCAGGGGGCGCGGGCACTGAAGCTTTCTTT. It is translated as CASSPGGAGTEAFF.

The chain recombines TRBV4-2 with TRBJ2-2; 11 positions agree with TRBD2. Germline assignment: CDR1 LGHNA and CDR2 YNFKEQ. The CDR3 is 21 residues long. V lost 0 bases and J lost 0; bases outside the gene matches: 12. As DNA, the CDR3 is TGTGCCAGCAGCCAAGATCCGCTAGCACTAGCGGGAGTTCCGAACACCGGGGAGCTGTTTTTT. Translated, it gives CASSQDPLALAGVPNTGELFF.

Here the CDR3 DNA reads TGTGCCAGCAGCTCCCGAGGAGCGGGACGCTTCACAGATACGCAGTATTTT. This encodes CASSSRGAGRFTDTQYF. The rearrangement joins TRBV28 to TRBJ2-3; 7 bases fit TRBD2. Germline V gene lookup returns CDR1 MDHEN and CDR2 SYDVKM. After removal of 6 bases from V and 2 bases from J, the junction contained 14 bases not matched to a gene. CDR3 length: 17 amino acids.

The V and J genes are TRBV11-2 and TRBJ2-1; 8 positions agree with TRBD2. The CDR3 is made up of 19 amino acids. The germline CDR1 and CDR2 sequences are SGHAT and FQNNGV. Trimming removed 5 bases from V and 11 bases from J; junction bases left unmatched: 26. The CDR3 bases are TGTGCCAGCAGCCCACGTCGAAGGATGGCGGGAGGTCCGCCCTCCAAGCAGTTCTTC. This encodes CASSPRRRMAGGPPSKQFF.

The V gene is TRBV28, the J gene TRBJ2-2; 8 bases are shared with TRBD2. V was pared by 7 bases and J by 1 base, with 5 bases of the junction left unmatched. Germline-derived CDR1 and CDR2 are MDHEN and SYDVKM. This CDR3 has 15 residues. The CDR3 protein is CASTAGVGNTGELFF. DNA of the CDR3: TGTGCCAGCACAGCGGGGGTAGGGAACACCGGGGAGCTGTTTTTT.

This chain links TRBV4-3 with TRBJ1-3; no definite D call. Between the trimmed V and J ends, which lost 1 base and 3 bases, there was a span of 10 bases. Per germline, CDR1 LGHNA and CDR2 YSLEER. CDR3 length: 15 amino acids. CDR3 in DNA: TGCGCCAGCAGCCAAGCCGGGGAAAGTGGAAACACCATATATTTT. The encoded protein is CASSQAGESGNTIYF.

This rearrangement joins TRBV29-1 to TRBJ2-5; possible D gene TRBD1, 5 bases. CDR3 length: 13 amino acids. The germline V gene has CDR1 SQVTM and CDR2 ANQGSEA. Trimming shortened V by 8 bases and J by 1 base, and 14 bases separated the two germline ends. CDR3 in DNA: TGCAGCACCCACACAGGCGTCCAAGAGACCCAGTACTTC. This encodes CSTHTGVQETQYF.

This chain links TRBV28 with TRBJ2-2, with D possibly TRBD2 on 6 matching bases. This CDR3 spans 14 amino acids. Germline V gives CDR1 MDHEN, CDR2 SYDVKM. Trimming removed 4 bases from V and 3 bases from J, with 9 bases in between. The CDR3 bases are TGTGCCAGCAGTTGGGGGGACGACACCGGGGAGCTGTTTTTT. It codes for CASSWGDDTGELFF.

Only one count was recorded for this clone. The J gene is TRBJ1-1, the V gene TRBV7-9; 9 bases map to TRBD1. Germline V gene sequence: CDR1 SEHNR, CDR2 FQNEAQ (reference sequence). Trimming cost V 6 bases and J 11 bases; bases outside gene matches: 7. This CDR3 spans 12 amino acids. The chain's CDR3 is CASRQQGAEAFF. The CDR3 DNA is TGTGCCAGCAGGCAACAGGGGGCAGAGGCTTTCTTT.

This clone was detected only a few times. CDR3 loop: CASSQNWASGSRAWEQYF. CDR3 nucleotides: TGCGCCAGCAGCCAAAATTGGGCTAGCGGGAGCCGAGCGTGGGAGCAGTACTTC. The chain employs TRBV4-3 and TRBJ2-7; 10 nucleotides line up with TRBD2. The V gene end was trimmed by 2 bases and the J gene end by 7 bases; junction bases not matched to a gene: 17. Germline CDR1 and CDR2: LGHNA and YSLEER. The length of the CDR3 is 18 residues.

This clone showed up just a few times. The chain is built from TRBV14 and TRBJ2-7; tentatively, D is TRBD2 (5 bases). There are 14 residues in the CDR3. Germline V gene lookup returns CDR1 SGHDN and CDR2 FVKESK. Trimming pared 4 bases from V and 4 bases from J, leaving 14 bases between. As DNA, the CDR3 is TGTGCCAGCAGCCGGAAGGAGGAGCCTTACGAGCAGTACTTC. Protein product: CASSRKEEPYEQYF.